The table lists the clone carrying this T cell receptor (beta chain) with many counts. Its target is unknown. Amplification by 5'RACE using constant-segment primers produced TCR alpha and TCR beta cDNA libraries that carried sample barcodes and UMIs. From the 5' RACE reads, TCRdb called clonotypes with MiXCR, one entry per CDR3 protein. The table includes approximately 150,000 distinct CDR3 sequences, roughly 13% detected once. The sample comes from a study of T-cell memory formation after mild COVID-19. V shed 5 bases and J shed 4 bases, with 19 bases lying between them. Germline V gene lookup returns CDR1 MGHRA and CDR2 YSYEKL. The CDR3 totals 16 residues. The study's findings and limits: From day 15 to 85, contracting clones were balanced between CD4 and CD8, whereas later expanders leaned toward CD4+. Chiefly within CM and EM were the contracting CD4+ clones; CD8+ ones were within EMRA. Pre-infection memory contained some responding clones, which suggested that cross-reactive memory had joined.

What was sequenced was PBMCs or a T cell subset sorted from them (not recorded which). This receptor was obtained from a man aged 18 to 35 who had mild COVID-19 (a few samples of this study predate the infection). Cell type and time point are not known. The genes are TRBV4-1 and TRBJ2-3; no clear D gene. The DNA of the CDR3 is TGCGCCAGCAGCGGAGACGGGTTCAGAGAGGCAGATACGCAGTATTTT. Protein product: CASSGDGFREADTQYF.